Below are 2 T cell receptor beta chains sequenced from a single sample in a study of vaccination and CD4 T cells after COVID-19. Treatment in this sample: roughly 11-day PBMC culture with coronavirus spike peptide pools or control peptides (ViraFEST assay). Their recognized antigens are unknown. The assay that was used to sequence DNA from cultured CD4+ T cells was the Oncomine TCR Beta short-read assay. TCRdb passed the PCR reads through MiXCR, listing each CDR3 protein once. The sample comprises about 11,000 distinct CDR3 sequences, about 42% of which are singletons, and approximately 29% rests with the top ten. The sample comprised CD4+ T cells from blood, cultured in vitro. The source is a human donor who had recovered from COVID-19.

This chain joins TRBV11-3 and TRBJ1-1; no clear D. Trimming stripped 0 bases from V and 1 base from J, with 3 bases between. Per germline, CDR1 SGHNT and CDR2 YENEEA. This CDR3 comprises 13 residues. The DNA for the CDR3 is TGTGCCAGCAGCTTAGACAGGAACACTGAAGCTTTCTTT. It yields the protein CASSLDRNTEAFF. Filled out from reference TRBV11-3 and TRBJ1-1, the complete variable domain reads EAGVVQSPRYKIIEKKQPVAFWCNPISGHNTLYWYLQNLGQGPELLIRYENEEAVDDSQLPKDRFSAERLKGVDSTLKIQPAELGDSAVYLCASSLDRNTEAFFGQGTRLTVV.

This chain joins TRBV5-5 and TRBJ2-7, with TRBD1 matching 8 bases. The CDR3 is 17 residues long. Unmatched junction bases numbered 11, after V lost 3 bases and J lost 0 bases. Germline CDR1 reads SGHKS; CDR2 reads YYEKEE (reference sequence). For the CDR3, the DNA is TGTGCCAGCAGCTACATTCAGGGGGCCCGCTTCTCCTACGAGCAGTACTTC. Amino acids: CASSYIQGARFSYEQYF.